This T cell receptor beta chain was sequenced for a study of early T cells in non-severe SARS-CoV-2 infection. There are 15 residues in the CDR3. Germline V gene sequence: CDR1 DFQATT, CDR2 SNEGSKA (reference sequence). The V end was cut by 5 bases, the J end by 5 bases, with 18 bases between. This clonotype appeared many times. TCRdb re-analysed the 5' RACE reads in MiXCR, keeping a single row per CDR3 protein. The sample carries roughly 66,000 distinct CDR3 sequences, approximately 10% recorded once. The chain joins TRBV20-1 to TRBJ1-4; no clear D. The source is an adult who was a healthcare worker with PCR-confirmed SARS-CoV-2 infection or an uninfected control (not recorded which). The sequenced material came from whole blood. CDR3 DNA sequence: TGCAGTGCTGCCGGCGCCGACCCCGGGAATGAAAAACTGTTTTTT. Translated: CSAAGADPGNEKLFF.